Listed below are T cell receptor beta chains from one sample, sequenced in a study of post-analysis software for immune sequencing data. TCRdb independently ran MiXCR on the PCR reads; one entry per CDR3 protein. Of 150,000 to 200,000 distinct CDR3 sequences in the sample, about 36% are singletons; the top ten hold about 26%. The source was blood, collected after autologous hematopoietic stem cell transplantation. These receptor sequences come from a girl aged 5-17 years with multiple sclerosis. Both conserved end residues are part of each CDR3. The D gene is left open where the match is weak. Not every row has a clone size; where given, it reads once, few, many or a size class.

clone_size d_call j_call v_call cdr3_aa cdr3_nt
. . TRBJ2-5 TRBV9 CASSLGESNEQYF TGTGCCAGCAGCCTTGGGGAGTCCAATGAGCAGTACTTC
few . TRBJ2-3 TRBV30 CAWSVGYNTQYF TGTGCCTGGAGTGTGGGGTATAATACGCAGTATTTT
few . TRBJ2-1 TRBV9 CASSVGPDSYNEQFF TGTGCCAGCAGCGTAGGGCCCGACTCCTACAATGAGCAGTTCTTC
few . TRBJ1-4 TRBV7-9 CASSFGGGEKLFF TGTGCCAGCAGCTTCGGAGGGGGTGAAAAACTGTTTTTT
few TRBD1 TRBJ1-2 TRBV27 CASSRSPGQGFSWYGYTF TGTGCCAGCAGTCGCTCCCCGGGACAGGGGTTTTCCTGGTATGGCTACACCTTC
. . TRBJ1-4 TRBV7-9 CASRRRPGHDSEKRFF TGTGCCAGCAGGAGAAGGCCGGGACACGACTCTGAAAAACGGTTTTTT
. . TRBJ2-5 TRBV7-7 CASSLTLQETQYF TGTGCTAGCAGCTTAACCCTCCAAGAGACCCAGTACTTC
. TRBD1 TRBJ2-4 TRBV28 CASSMDRGRDIQYF TGTGCCAGCAGCATGGACAGGGGAAGAGACATTCAGTACTTC
. . TRBJ2-5 TRBV20-1 CSASGSGETQYF TGCAGTGCTAGCGGGAGCGGGGAGACCCAGTACTTC
few TRBD2 TRBJ2-5 TRBV27 CASSTNTGTSGRSQETQYF TGTGCCAGCAGTACCAACACCGGGACTAGCGGGAGATCGCAAGAGACCCAGTACTTC
. . TRBJ2-6 TRBV11-2 CASSTGFFLSGANVLTF TGTGCCAGCAGCACAGGGTTCTTTCTGTCTGGGGCCAACGTCCTGACTTTC
. . TRBJ2-1 TRBV11-3 CASSTRGAKRPNEQFF TGTGCCAGCAGTACGCGAGGGGCCAAGCGGCCTAATGAGCAGTTCTTC
. . TRBJ2-1 TRBV11-2 CASGRKRNEQFF TGTGCCAGCGGGCGGAAAAGGAATGAGCAGTTCTTC
. . TRBJ2-3 TRBV11-2 CASSFGLSADTQYF TGTGCCAGCAGCTTCGGACTAAGTGCAGATACGCAGTATTTT
. . TRBJ1-2 TRBV20-1 CSAQGDVYGYTF TGCAGTGCTCAAGGGGACGTCTATGGCTACACCTTC
. . TRBJ2-3 TRBV6-5 CASRSGDLRTDTQYF TGTGCCAGCAGATCGGGGGATTTGAGGACAGATACGCAGTATTTT
many TRBD2 TRBJ2-7 TRBV5-1 CASSALTSGSYEQYF TGCGCCAGCAGTGCCCTGACTAGCGGCTCCTACGAGCAGTACTTC
. . TRBJ2-4 TRBV10-3 CAISAGKNIQYF TGTGCCATCAGTGCTGGCAAAAACATTCAGTACTTC
. . TRBJ2-7 TRBV6-2/TRBV6-3 CASILGPSSYEQYF TGTGCCAGCATTCTCGGACCCAGCTCCTACGAGCAGTACTTC
many . TRBJ2-1 TRBV29-1 CSVEEGRGTVNEQFF TGCAGCGTTGAAGAGGGCAGGGGGACTGTCAATGAGCAGTTCTTC
. TRBD2 TRBJ2-1 TRBV20-1 CSATTSGRYNEQFF TGCAGTGCCACGACTAGCGGGAGATACAATGAGCAGTTCTTC
. . TRBJ1-2 TRBV12-3/TRBV12-4 CASSLDNTYGYTF TGTGCCAGCAGTCTAGACAATACATATGGCTACACCTTC
many TRBD2 TRBJ2-3 TRBV20-1 CRALREGRDTQYF TGCAGAGCCTTGCGGGAGGGCCGGGATACGCAGTATTTT
. . TRBJ2-3 TRBV29-1 CSVGGRVIGTDTQYF TGCAGCGTTGGGGGTAGGGTGATTGGCACAGATACGCAGTATTTT
few TRBD2 TRBJ2-1 TRBV29-1 CSVESGSGSSYNEQFF TGCAGCGTTGAAAGTGGTAGCGGGAGCTCCTACAATGAGCAGTTCTTC
. . TRBJ2-5 TRBV7-9 CASSGGLWNRSQETQYF TGTGCCAGCAGCGGTGGGTTGTGGAACAGAAGCCAAGAGACCCAGTACTTC
few TRBD2 TRBJ2-7 TRBV3-1 CASSQESGGRIYEQYF TGTGCCAGCAGCCAAGAATCGGGGGGACGGATCTACGAGCAGTACTTC
. . TRBJ2-7 TRBV20-1 CSAPSGATYEQYF TGCAGTGCTCCCTCGGGGGCGACTTACGAGCAGTACTTC
few . TRBJ1-2 TRBV7-9 CASSSKLSDGYTF TGTGCCAGCAGCTCGAAGCTATCAGACGGCTACACCTTC
. . TRBJ1-2 TRBV4-3 CASSQDPGTGDGYTF TGCGCCAGCAGCCAAGATCCGGGGACGGGGGACGGCTACACCTTC
few . TRBJ2-3 TRBV5-1 CASSLVLASGTDTQYF TGCGCCAGCAGCCTTGTCCTCGCCAGCGGCACAGATACGCAGTATTTT
few . TRBJ2-1 TRBV3-1 CASSQDLLLWDEQFF TGTGCCAGCAGCCAAGATCTACTCCTTTGGGATGAGCAGTTCTTC
. . TRBJ2-3 TRBV11-2 CASSVGGFSTDTQYF TGTGCCAGCAGCGTCGGGGGTTTTAGCACAGATACGCAGTATTTT
. TRBD1 TRBJ2-2 TRBV7-3 CASSLRTGGGELFF TGTGCCAGCAGCCTCCGGACAGGGGGCGGGGAGCTGTTTTTT
few . TRBJ2-7 TRBV6-1 CASSEGWSYEQYF TGTGCCAGCAGTGAAGGGTGGAGCTACGAGCAGTACTTC
many . TRBJ2-3 TRBV7-3 CASSRDHTDTQYF TGTGCCAGCAGTAGGGACCACACAGATACGCAGTATTTT
. . TRBJ2-7 TRBV20-1 CSATQPPNSYEQYF TGCAGTGCTACCCAGCCCCCTAATTCCTACGAGCAGTACTTC
. . TRBJ2-7 TRBV2 CATSDTKYEQYF TGTGCCACCAGCGACACTAAATACGAGCAGTACTTC
. TRBD1 TRBJ1-5 TRBV30 CVWRGRGDQPQHF TGTGTCTGGAGAGGCAGGGGGGATCAGCCCCAGCATTTT
. TRBD2 TRBJ2-7 TRBV6-5 CASSYGGLAGEQYF TGTGCCAGCAGTTACGGGGGACTAGCGGGGGAGCAGTACTTC
few . TRBJ1-2 TRBV20-1 CSARRTLENYGYTF TGCAGTGCTCGCCGAACCCTAGAAAACTATGGCTACACCTTC
. . TRBJ2-5 TRBV29-1 CSVTRGSEQETQYF TGCAGCGTAACGAGGGGGTCAGAACAAGAGACCCAGTACTTC
once TRBD2 TRBJ2-1 TRBV14 CASSQDLTSPEVGSYNEQFF TGTGCCAGCAGCCAAGATTTGACTAGCCCGGAGGTCGGCTCCTACAATGAGCAGTTCTTC
. TRBD1 TRBJ2-1 TRBV27 CASSPGTGGTEQFF TGTGCCAGCAGTCCGGGGACAGGGGGCACTGAGCAGTTCTTC
few TRBD2 TRBJ2-7 TRBV12-3/TRBV12-4 CASSLGLPSGAYEQYF TGTGCCAGCAGTTTGGGACTACCCAGCGGGGCCTACGAGCAGTACTTC
once . TRBJ2-3 TRBV5-5 CASSPGASTDTQYF TGTGCCAGCAGTCCCGGGGCTAGTACAGATACGCAGTATTTT
many . TRBJ2-3 TRBV5-6 CASSLYNPSDTQYF TGTGCCAGCAGCTTGTACAATCCATCAGATACGCAGTATTTT
. TRBD1 TRBJ2-1 TRBV7-9 CASSQGQGIWNEQFF TGTGCCAGCAGCCAGGGACAGGGGATCTGGAATGAGCAGTTCTTC
. . TRBJ1-2 TRBV27 CASSPSEGYGYTF TGTGCCAGCAGTCCCTCCGAAGGCTATGGCTACACCTTC
. . TRBJ2-1 TRBV6-6 CASSYSVNKQFF TGTGCCAGCAGTTACTCGGTTAATAAGCAGTTCTTC
many TRBD2 TRBJ2-1 TRBV7-2 CASSLVPSGRSSGEQFF TGTGCCAGCAGCTTAGTCCCTAGCGGGAGGTCATCAGGCGAGCAGTTCTTC
. TRBD2 TRBJ2-4 TRBV7-9 CASSPGFSGRDGAKNIQYF TGTGCCAGCAGCCCCGGGTTTAGCGGGAGGGATGGGGCCAAAAACATTCAGTACTTC
few TRBD1 TRBJ2-7 TRBV7-9 CASSRQGIDEQYF TGTGCCAGCAGCCGACAGGGAATCGACGAGCAGTACTTC
. TRBD1 TRBJ2-7 TRBV6-5 CASSKSWDSSYEQYF TGTGCCAGCAGCAAGTCTTGGGACAGTTCCTACGAGCAGTACTTC